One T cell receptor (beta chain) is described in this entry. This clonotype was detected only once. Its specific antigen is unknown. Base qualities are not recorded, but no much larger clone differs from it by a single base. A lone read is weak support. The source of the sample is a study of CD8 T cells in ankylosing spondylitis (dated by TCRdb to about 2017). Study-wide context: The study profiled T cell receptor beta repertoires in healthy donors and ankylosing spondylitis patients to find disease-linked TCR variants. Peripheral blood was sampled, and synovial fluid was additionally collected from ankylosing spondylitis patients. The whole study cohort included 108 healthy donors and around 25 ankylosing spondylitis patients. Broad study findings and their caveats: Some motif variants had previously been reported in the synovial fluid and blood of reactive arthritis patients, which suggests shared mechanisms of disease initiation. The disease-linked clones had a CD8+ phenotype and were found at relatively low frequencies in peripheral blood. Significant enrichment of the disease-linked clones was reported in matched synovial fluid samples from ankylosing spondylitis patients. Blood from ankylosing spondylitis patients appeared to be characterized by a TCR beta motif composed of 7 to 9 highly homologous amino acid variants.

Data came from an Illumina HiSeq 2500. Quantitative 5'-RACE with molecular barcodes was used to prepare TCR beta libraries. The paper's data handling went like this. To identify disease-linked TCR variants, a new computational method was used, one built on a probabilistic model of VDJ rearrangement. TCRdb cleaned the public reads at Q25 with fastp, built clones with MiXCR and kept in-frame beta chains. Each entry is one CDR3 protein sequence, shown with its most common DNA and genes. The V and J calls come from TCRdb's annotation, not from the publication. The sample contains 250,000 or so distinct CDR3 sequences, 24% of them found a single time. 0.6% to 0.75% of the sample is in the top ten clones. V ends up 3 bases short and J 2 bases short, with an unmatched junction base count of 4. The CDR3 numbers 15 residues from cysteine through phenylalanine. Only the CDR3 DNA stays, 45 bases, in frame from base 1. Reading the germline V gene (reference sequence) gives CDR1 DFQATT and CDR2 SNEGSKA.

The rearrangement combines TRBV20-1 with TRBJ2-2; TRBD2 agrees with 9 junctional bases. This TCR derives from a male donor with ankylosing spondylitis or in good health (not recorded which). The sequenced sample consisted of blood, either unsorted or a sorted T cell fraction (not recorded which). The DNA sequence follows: TGCAGTGCTAGTGCTAGCGGGACAAACACCGGGGAGCTGTTTTTT. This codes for CSASASGTNTGELFF.